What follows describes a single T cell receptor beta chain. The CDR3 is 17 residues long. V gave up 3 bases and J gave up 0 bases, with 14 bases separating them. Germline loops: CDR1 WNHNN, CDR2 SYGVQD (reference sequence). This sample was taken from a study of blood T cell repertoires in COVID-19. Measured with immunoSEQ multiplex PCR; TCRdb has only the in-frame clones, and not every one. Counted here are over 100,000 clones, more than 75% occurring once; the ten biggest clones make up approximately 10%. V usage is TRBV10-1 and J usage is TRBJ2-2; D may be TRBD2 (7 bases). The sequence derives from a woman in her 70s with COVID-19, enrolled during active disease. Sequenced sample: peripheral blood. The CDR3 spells CASSEGGGGTNTGELFF. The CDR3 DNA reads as TGCGCCAGCAGTGAAGGGGGGGGAGGGACGAACACCGGGGAGCTGTTTTTT.